One and the same sample provided the 21 T cell receptor beta chains below, sequenced in a study of T cell repertoires in ileal Crohn's disease. Only in-frame clones appear in the TCRdb table, and some are missing; sequencing was by immunoSEQ multiplex PCR. This sample has 3,000 to 4,000 clones; about 73% occur once, and the top ten carry around 14%. Time point noted: neoterminal ileum biopsy at postoperative endoscopy, about 6 months after surgery. Sequencing was carried out using ileal tissue. Every receptor here comes from an adult with Crohn's disease.

This clone was recorded a few times. The chain uses TRBV7-2 and TRBJ2-5, with 7 bases that match TRBD1. The CDR3 loop spans 17 amino acids. Germline CDR1 is SGHTA and CDR2 is FQGNSA. Unmatched junction bases numbered 14, after V lost 5 bases and J lost 2 bases. For the CDR3, the DNA is TGTGCCAGCAGCCTAGGCCCGACAGGGAATTTACAAGAGACCCAGTACTTC. Protein sequence: CASSLGPTGNLQETQYF.

The CDR3 region is CASSAAWGITGNTGELFF. CDR3 in DNA: TGTGCCAGCAGCGCAGCTTGGGGTATAACAGGGAACACCGGGGAGCTGTTTTTT. The chain couples TRBV11-1 to TRBJ2-2; D may be TRBD1 (5 bases). Germline CDR1 is SGHAT and CDR2 is FQDESV (reference sequence). Trimming shortened V by 5 bases and J by 1 base, and 20 bases separated the two germline ends. This CDR3 has 18 residues.

The V call is TRBV7-2, the J call TRBJ2-1; the D gene is possibly TRBD1 (6 bases). Trimming removed 1 base at V and 7 bases at J, with 23 bases between. The germline V gene encodes CDR1 SGHTA and CDR2 FQGNSA. This CDR3 spans 18 amino acids. This chain's CDR3 is CASSLVPRVGATRNEQFF. The DNA for the CDR3 is TGTGCCAGCAGCTTAGTCCCCAGGGTGGGGGCAACGAGGAATGAGCAGTTCTTC.

The chain combines TRBV27 with TRBJ1-1; no firm D call. The CDR3 loop spans 14 amino acids. Germline V gene lookup returns CDR1 MNHEY and CDR2 SMNVEV (reference sequence). V was cut by 0 bases and J by 7 bases, with 12 bases left in between. The CDR3: CASSLSKAVGEAFF. DNA for the CDR3: TGTGCCAGCAGTTTATCAAAGGCGGTTGGTGAAGCTTTCTTT.

This chain uses TRBV11-3 with TRBJ1-3; D is unresolved. Trimming left V 5 bases short and J 4 bases short, with 12 bases between. The CDR3 runs to 14 residues. The germline gives CDR1 SGHNT, CDR2 YENEEA. DNA for the CDR3: TGTGCCAGCAGCCCTGGAGGTCGGGGAAACACCATATATTTT. Translated, it gives CASSPGGRGNTIYF.

This chain links TRBV15 with TRBJ2-2, with a weak D call TRBD2 (6 bases). Germline values: CDR1 LNHNV, CDR2 YYDKDF (reference sequence). The CDR3 has 16 amino acids. Trimming took off 5 bases at V and 5 bases at J, with 18 bases between the two ends. The DNA for the CDR3 is TGTGCCACCAGCGCCGTAGGAACGGGGGTTACCGGGGAGCTGTTTTTT. This codes for CATSAVGTGVTGELFF.

The rearrangement uses TRBV6-5 and TRBJ1-2; D gene unclear. CDR1 and CDR2 from the germline V gene are MNHEY and SVGAGI. Trimming pared 8 bases from V and 4 bases from J, leaving 14 bases between. The CDR3 runs 13 residues. The CDR3 protein is CASYSFTTYGYTF. DNA for the CDR3: TGTGCCAGCTATTCCTTTACTACCTATGGCTACACCTTC.

The chain carries TRBV7-8 and TRBJ1-5; D unclear. The CDR3 is made up of 16 amino acids. The V gene lost 2 bases and the J gene lost 0 bases, with 11 bases spanning the gap. Germline V gives CDR1 SGHVS, CDR2 FQNEAQ. The CDR3 protein is CASSLLARNSNQPQHF. DNA of the CDR3: TGTGCCAGCAGCTTACTGGCAAGAAATAGCAATCAGCCCCAGCATTTT.

This clone was observed once. The chain joins TRBV5-1 to TRBJ2-1; D is possibly TRBD1 (5 bases). V gave up 0 bases and J gave up 8 bases, with 15 bases separating them. The CDR3 contains 15 residues. Germline V gene sequence: CDR1 SGHRS, CDR2 YFSETQ. This chain's CDR3 is CASSLAASGSDEQFF. In nucleotides, the CDR3 is TGCGCCAGCAGCTTGGCCGCCTCAGGGTCGGATGAGCAGTTCTTC.

CDR3 sequence reads: CASSFGDTGELFF. The CDR3 DNA reads as TGCGCCAGCAGCTTCGGGGACACCGGGGAGCTGTTTTTT. The chain recombines TRBV5-1 with TRBJ2-2; D possibly corresponds to TRBD2 (5 bases). Trimming removed 2 bases from V and 3 bases from J, with 5 bases in between. The germline V gene has CDR1 SGHRS and CDR2 YFSETQ. This CDR3 is built from 13 residues.

The V and J genes are TRBV25-1 and TRBJ2-1; 10 bases align to TRBD2. J lost 7 bases, V lost 2 bases, and 14 bases had no gene match. Germline V CDR1 and CDR2: MGHDK, SYGVNS. This CDR3 is 18 amino acids long. CDR3 sequence (DNA): TGTGCCAGCAGTGAAGGTGGGTTAGCGGGGGGCCGTGGGAATGAGCAGTTCTTC. Translating it yields CASSEGGLAGGRGNEQFF.

The chain employs TRBV28 and TRBJ1-5; weak D call: TRBD1 (6 bases). Per germline, CDR1 MDHEN and CDR2 SYDVKM. Trimming left V 4 bases short and J 4 bases short, with 11 bases between. This CDR3 is built from 14 residues. Here the CDR3 DNA reads TGTGCCAGCAGTTCGACAGGAGCTAATCAGCCCCAGCATTTT. Translation: CASSSTGANQPQHF.

This chain links TRBV2 with TRBJ2-7; D call uncertain. Germline CDR1 reads SNHLY; CDR2 reads FYNNEI. CDR3 size: 11 residues. Trimming cost V 2 bases and J 12 bases, with 11 bases left between them. CDR3: CASSERGGAYF. In DNA, the CDR3 is TGTGCCAGCAGTGAAAGAGGCGGTGCGTACTTC. The variable domain in full, with the rest retrieved from reference TRBV2 and TRBJ2-7, is EPEVTQTPSHQVTQMGQEVILRCVPISNHLYFYWYRQILGQKVEFLVSFYNNEISEKSEIFDDQFSVERPDGSNFTLKIRSTKLEDSAMYFCASSERGGAYFGPGTRLTVT.

This clone occurred a few times. The V call is TRBV10-1, the J call TRBJ1-1, with TRBD1 matching 10 bases. The CDR3 consists of 14 residues. Germline trimming cut 11 bases from V and 4 bases from J; bases unmatched to any gene: 10. The germline CDR1 and CDR2 sequences are WNHNN and SYGVQD (reference sequence). For the CDR3, the DNA is TGCGCCGGGGAAGGGACAGGGGATTTCACTGAAGCTTTCTTT. Translating it yields CAGEGTGDFTEAFF.

The genes are TRBV15 and TRBJ2-7, with TRBD1 as a possible D gene (6 bases). Per germline, CDR1 LNHNV and CDR2 YYDKDF (reference sequence). Trimming took 0 bases from V and 4 from J, leaving 22 bases between them. The CDR3 contains 18 residues. For the CDR3, the DNA is TGTGCCACCAGCAGAGATCTTGTTACAGGGTCTCTGGCGTACGAGCAGTACTTC. Encoded protein: CATSRDLVTGSLAYEQYF.

The chain has TRBV11-2 and TRBJ1-1; D gene uncertain. CDR3 length: 13 amino acids. Trimming shortened V by 0 bases and J by 3 bases, and 5 bases separated the two germline ends. In germline, CDR1 is SGHAT, CDR2 FQNNGV. CDR3 coding DNA: TGTGCCAGCAGCTTAGACACGGACACTGAAGCTTTCTTT. This sequence encodes CASSLDTDTEAFF.

The chain uses TRBV19 and TRBJ1-4; 7 nucleotides align to TRBD1. This CDR3 has 13 residues. From germline, CDR1 is LNHDA and CDR2 SQIVND (reference sequence). After removal of 7 bases from V and 7 bases from J, the junction contained 6 bases not matched to a gene. This CDR3 is CASKGGRFEKLFF. The DNA of the CDR3 is TGTGCCAGTAAAGGGGGCCGTTTTGAAAAACTGTTTTTT.

The chain has TRBV19 and TRBJ2-7, with 8 nucleotides matching TRBD1. CDR1 and CDR2 (germline): LNHDA, SQIVND (reference sequence). This CDR3 has 14 residues. Germline trimming cut 3 bases from V and 2 bases from J; bases unmatched to any gene: 3. CDR3 coding DNA: TGTGCCAGTAGTATTGGGACAGGCACCTACGAGCAGTACTTC. Protein product: CASSIGTGTYEQYF.

J is TRBJ1-1 and V is TRBV27; 7 nucleotides match TRBD1. The germline gives CDR1 MNHEY, CDR2 SMNVEV (reference sequence). This CDR3 contains 15 residues. Losses at the gene ends were 1 base for V and 6 bases for J; bases not matched to a gene: 8. CDR3 in DNA: TGTGCCAGCAGTTTATGGTTCGGACAGGCCTCTGAAGCTTTCTTT. As protein: CASSLWFGQASEAFF.

The chain employs TRBV4-1 and TRBJ1-2, with TRBD1 as a possible D gene (6 bases). V dropped 1 base and J dropped 4 bases, with 19 bases sitting between them. This CDR3 region has 17 residues. Germline loops: CDR1 MGHRA, CDR2 YSYEKL. The CDR3 DNA reads as TGCGCCAGCAGCCAAGGTTGGACAGCCTCAGTCGGCTATGGCTACACCTTC. It yields the protein CASSQGWTASVGYGYTF.

This sequence joins TRBV7-2 and TRBJ1-2, with a tentative D call TRBD1 (6 bases). The CDR3 consists of 15 residues. Germline V CDR1 and CDR2: SGHTA, FQGNSA. V gave up 4 bases and J gave up 1 base, with 13 bases separating them. Here the CDR3 DNA reads TGTGCCAGCAGCTCCAGAGGGGGGGATAACTATGGCTACACCTTC. Translated: CASSSRGGDNYGYTF.